A single sample gave rise to the 9 T cell receptor beta chains below, sequenced in a study of blood T cell repertoires in COVID-19 (dated by TCRdb to 2020 to 2022). To prepare the library, the immunoSEQ multiplex PCR assay was applied. The immuneACCESS repertoire file appears here via TCRdb, limited to in-frame rearrangements. These files lack a portion of the clones; in checked studies, under half of the deficit traces to unresolved V genes, and the cause of the others is not known. The sample profile shows approximately 170,000 clones; around 80% of them were found once. Roughly 8% of the sample goes to the ten largest clones. Sequencing was performed on PBMCs or T cells enriched from blood (not recorded which). The receptors stem from a woman between 50 and 59 years old who had recovered from COVID-19.

The chain carries TRBV5-1 and TRBJ1-2; D might be TRBD1 (6 bases). The CDR3 has 14 residues. V was shortened by 4 bases and J by 7 bases, with 17 bases between the two germline ends. CDR1 and CDR2 (germline): SGHRS, YFSETQ. As DNA, the CDR3 is TGCGCCAGCAGCCCTAAATCAGGGGATGGTGGCTACACCTTC. Protein: CASSPKSGDGGYTF.

The chain links TRBV3-1 (or the pseudogene TRBV3-2) to TRBJ2-1, with 8 bases fitting TRBD1. V lost 4 bases and J lost 12; bases outside the gene matches: 2. The germline CDR1 and CDR2 sequences are LGHDT and YNNKEL (reference sequence). The CDR3 has 11 amino acids. The CDR3 DNA reads as TGTGCCAGCAGCCTAGGGACAGGGCAGTTCTTC. Amino acids: CASSLGTGQFF.

The rearrangement joins TRBV19 to TRBJ1-2, with D perhaps matching TRBD1 (5 bases). Germline V gene sequence: CDR1 LNHDA, CDR2 SQIVND (reference sequence). V was cut by 7 bases and J by 4 bases, with 16 bases left in between. The CDR3 runs 14 residues. The chain's CDR3 is CASKPGLLIYGYTF. In DNA, the CDR3 is TGTGCCAGTAAACCGGGACTGCTTATCTATGGCTACACCTTC.

The rearrangement uses TRBV6-5 and TRBJ2-7; 10 nucleotides match TRBD2. This CDR3 spans 15 amino acids. The germline V gene encodes CDR1 MNHEY and CDR2 SVGAGI. The V segment lost 6 bases and the J segment 6 bases; nucleotides outside the gene matches: 11. The CDR3 nucleotides read TGTGCCAGCAGACCGAAACTAGCGGGGTTTGTCGAGCAGTACTTC. Translating gives CASRPKLAGFVEQYF.

The V call is TRBV4-3, the J call TRBJ2-1; D uncertain. Trimming took 5 bases from V and 4 from J, leaving 9 bases between them. Looked up from germline, CDR1 is LGHNA and CDR2 is YSLEER. CDR3 size: 13 residues. The CDR3 loop reads CASSSREYNEQFF. CDR3 in DNA: TGCGCCAGCAGCAGTCGAGAGTACAATGAGCAGTTCTTC.

The rearrangement uses TRBV6-6 and TRBJ1-4; D is unresolved. There are 13 residues in the CDR3. CDR1 and CDR2 from the germline V gene are MNHNY and SVGAGI (reference sequence). Between the trimmed V and J ends, which lost 5 bases and 6 bases, there was a span of 10 bases. The CDR3 nucleotides are TGTGCCAGCAGTGGAGGTAGCCATGAAAAACTGTTTTTT. It is translated as CASSGGSHEKLFF.

The DNA for the CDR3 is TGTGCCAGCAGCCCAGGTCAAAATCAGCCCCAGCATTTT. It yields the protein CASSPGQNQPQHF. The chain employs TRBV2 and TRBJ1-5; D call uncertain. The CDR3 spans 13 residues. CDR1 is SNHLY, CDR2 FYNNEI, per germline. Trimming pared 6 bases from V and 4 bases from J, leaving 10 bases between.

This clone was observed a single time. Other DNA sequences in the sample encode the same CDR3. The chain couples TRBV7-2 to TRBJ2-7, with 7 bases fitting TRBD2. V gave up 1 base and J gave up 2 bases; unmatched junction bases: 2. This CDR3 has 14 residues. CDR1 is SGHTA and CDR2 is FQGNSA in the germline V gene. CDR3 loop: CASSLGLAAYEQYF. CDR3 nucleotides: TGTGCCAGCAGCTTAGGCCTAGCGGCCTACGAGCAGTACTTC. Full variable domain (missing parts from reference TRBV7-2 and TRBJ2-7): GAGVSQSPSNKVTEKGKDVELRCDPISGHTALYWYRQSLGQGLEFLIYFQGNSAPDKSGLPSDRFSAERTGGSVSTLTIQRTQQEDSAVYLCASSLGLAAYEQYFGPGTRLTVT.

The chain combines TRBV4-3 with TRBJ2-2; TRBD2 matches at 7 bases. The CDR3 has 14 residues. The J segment lost 6 bases and the V segment lost 4 bases, leaving 5 bases of the junction unmatched. Germline V gene lookup returns CDR1 LGHNA and CDR2 YSLEER. The CDR3 is CASSLTRGAGELFF. The CDR3 coding sequence is TGCGCCAGCAGCCTCACACGGGGGGCCGGGGAGCTGTTTTTT.